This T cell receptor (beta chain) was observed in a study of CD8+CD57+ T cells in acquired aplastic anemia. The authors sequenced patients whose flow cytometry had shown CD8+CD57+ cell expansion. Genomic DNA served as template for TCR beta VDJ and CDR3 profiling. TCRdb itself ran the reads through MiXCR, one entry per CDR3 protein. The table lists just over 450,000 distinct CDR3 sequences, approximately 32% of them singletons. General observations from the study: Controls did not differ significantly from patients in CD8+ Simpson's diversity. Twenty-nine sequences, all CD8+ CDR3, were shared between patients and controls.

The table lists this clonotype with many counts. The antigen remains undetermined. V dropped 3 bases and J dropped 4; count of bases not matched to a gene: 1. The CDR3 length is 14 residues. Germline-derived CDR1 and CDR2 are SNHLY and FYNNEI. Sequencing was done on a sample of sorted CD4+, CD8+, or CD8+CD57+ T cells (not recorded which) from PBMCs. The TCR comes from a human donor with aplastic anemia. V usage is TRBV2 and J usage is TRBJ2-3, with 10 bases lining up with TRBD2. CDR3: CASSDGLAADTQYF. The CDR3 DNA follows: TGTGCCAGCAGTGACGGACTAGCGGCAGATACGCAGTATTTT.